What follows are 13 T cell receptor beta chains derived from one specimen sequenced in a study of OX40 agonist ivuxolimab in advanced cancers. Clones were read by immunoSEQ multiplex PCR, and TCRdb kept only the in-frame ones, dropping some. The sample lists about 51,000 clones; 70% to 80% were seen once. Specimen: CD4+ or CD8+ T cells sorted from blood, collected in a trial of the OX40 agonist ivuxolimab. The source of these receptors is an adult with an advanced solid tumor such as melanoma, head and neck, liver or kidney cancer.

This clone was counted only a few times. This chain uses TRBV11-2 with TRBJ2-7; 10 bases are shared with TRBD2. The CDR3 is 17 residues long. V dropped 4 bases and J dropped 9; count of bases not matched to a gene: 18. Per germline, CDR1 SGHAT and CDR2 FQNNGV. CDR3 sequence (DNA): TGTGCCAGCAGCTCACCGGGACTAGCGCGCGCCAAATATAGGCAGTACTTC. Translating gives CASSSPGLARAKYRQYF. Full variable domain (remainder filled in from reference TRBV11-2 and TRBJ2-7): EAGVAQSPRYKIIEKRQSVAFWCNPISGHATLYWYQQILGQGPKLLIQFQNNGVVDDSQLPKDRFSAERLKGVDSTLKIQPAKLEDSAVYLCASSSPGLARAKYRQYFGPGTRLTVT.

The chain employs TRBV28 and TRBJ1-4, with 9 nucleotides matching TRBD1. Germline assignment: CDR1 MDHEN and CDR2 SYDVKM. The length of the CDR3 is 12 residues. J lost 7 bases, V lost 6 bases, and 0 bases had no gene match. The CDR3 DNA reads as TGTGCCAGCAGGGACAGGGGTGAAAAACTGTTTTTT. Its protein product is CASRDRGEKLFF.

This clone was seen a handful of times. The genes are TRBV19 and TRBJ1-5, with D perhaps TRBD1 (6 bases). This CDR3 region has 15 residues. V dropped 0 bases and J dropped 12 bases, with 18 bases sitting between them. CDR1 is LNHDA and CDR2 is SQIVND in the germline V gene (reference sequence). CDR3 DNA: TGTGCCAGTAGTATAGATAACAGGGAGATGGGGGTCCAGCATTTT. Protein sequence: CASSIDNREMGVQHF.

This chain links TRBV2 with TRBJ1-2, with D perhaps TRBD1 (5 bases). This CDR3 has 14 amino acids. Trimming removed 5 bases from V and 4 bases from J, with 14 bases in between. The germline gives CDR1 SNHLY, CDR2 FYNNEI. CDR3 in DNA: TGTGCCAGCAGTTCATTGGGGGATTTCTATGGCTACACCTTC. It codes for CASSSLGDFYGYTF. Full variable domain (missing parts from reference TRBV2 and TRBJ1-2): EPEVTQTPSHQVTQMGQEVILRCVPISNHLYFYWYRQILGQKVEFLVSFYNNEISEKSEIFDDQFSVERPDGSNFTLKIRSTKLEDSAMYFCASSSLGDFYGYTFGSGTRLTVV.

V gene TRBV7-2 combines with J gene TRBJ2-7; 12 bases match TRBD2. The ends lost 2 bases at V and 3 bases at J; junction bases unmatched: 11. The V gene's germline CDR1 is SGHTA and CDR2 FQGNSA. The length of the CDR3 is 18 residues. CDR3 bases: TGTGCCAGCAGCTTAAACGCCGTCGGGACTAGCGGGTACTACGAGCAGTACTTC. Translating gives CASSLNAVGTSGYYEQYF.

This clone was found a few times. The CDR3 bases are TGTGCCAGCAGTGAATTCGGCGGGAGGAGGACAGAGACCCAGTACTTC. Protein product: CASSEFGGRRTETQYF. V gene TRBV6-1 combines with J gene TRBJ2-5; 8 bases align to TRBD2. Germline-derived CDR1 and CDR2 are MNHNS and SASEGT. V was clipped by 2 bases and J by 4 bases; unmatched bases: 9. The CDR3 has 16 residues.

The chain uses TRBV6-5 and TRBJ1-5; TRBD1 is a possible D gene (5 bases). The V gene's germline CDR1 is MNHEY and CDR2 SVGAGI. The CDR3 runs 15 residues. Trimming removed 0 bases at V and 5 bases at J, with 11 bases between. DNA for the CDR3: TGTGCCAGCAGTTACTCGAGGGCAGGGCATCAGCCCCAGCATTTT. Protein: CASSYSRAGHQPQHF.

This chain joins TRBV6-6 and TRBJ2-2; D may be TRBD2 (6 bases). CDR1 is MNHNY, CDR2 SVGAGI, per germline (reference sequence). The V gene lost 2 bases and the J gene lost 1 base, with 8 bases spanning the gap. The CDR3 is made up of 15 amino acids. CDR3 DNA: TGTGCCAGCAGTTACGTTAGCGGGAACACCGGGGAGCTGTTTTTT. This sequence encodes CASSYVSGNTGELFF.

CDR3 nucleotides: TGTGCCAGCAGTGAAGGGTGGTACAACGGCTACACCTTC. Amino acids: CASSEGWYNGYTF. The chain employs TRBV6-5 and TRBJ1-2; D ambiguous. The CDR3 covers 13 residues. Germline CDR1 is MNHEY and CDR2 is SVGAGI. Deletions cut 5 bases from V and 8 bases from J, with 15 bases between.

The gene calls are TRBV28 and TRBJ1-5, with 8 bases lining up with TRBD1. The CDR3 is 15 residues long. Germline-derived CDR1 and CDR2 are MDHEN and SYDVKM. V was pared by 5 bases and J by 4 bases, with 7 bases of the junction left unmatched. CDR3: CASSPRTGWNQPQHF. The CDR3 nucleotides read TGTGCCAGCAGTCCGCGGACAGGGTGGAATCAGCCCCAGCATTTT.

The V gene is TRBV10-3, the J gene TRBJ2-1; maybe TRBD2 (5 bases). The CDR3 loop spans 13 amino acids. V lost 10 bases to trimming and J lost 0 bases, with 10 bases between them. The germline V gene has CDR1 ENHRY and CDR2 SYGVKD. CDR3 in amino acids: CATTSPSYNEQFF. In nucleotides, the CDR3 is TGTGCCACCACTAGTCCCTCCTACAATGAGCAGTTCTTC.

The V gene is TRBV28, the J gene TRBJ2-3, with D perhaps matching TRBD1 (7 bases). The V gene lost 4 bases and the J gene lost 5 bases, with 16 bases spanning the gap. The germline V gene has CDR1 MDHEN and CDR2 SYDVKM. CDR3 length: 15 residues. The CDR3 DNA is TGTGCCAGCAGTTCTCCAGGGGGGAAGAGAGATACGCAGTATTTT. It codes for CASSSPGGKRDTQYF.

About this clone itself: Other DNA sequences in this specimen translate into the identical CDR3. The chain combines TRBV19 with TRBJ1-2; D is unclear. CDR1 and CDR2 (germline): LNHDA, SQIVND (reference sequence). Trimming left V 4 bases short and J 2 bases short, with 11 bases between. There are 14 residues in the CDR3. The CDR3 loop is CASSSTGGNYGYTF. CDR3 bases: TGTGCCAGTAGTAGTACCGGAGGCAACTATGGCTACACCTTC.